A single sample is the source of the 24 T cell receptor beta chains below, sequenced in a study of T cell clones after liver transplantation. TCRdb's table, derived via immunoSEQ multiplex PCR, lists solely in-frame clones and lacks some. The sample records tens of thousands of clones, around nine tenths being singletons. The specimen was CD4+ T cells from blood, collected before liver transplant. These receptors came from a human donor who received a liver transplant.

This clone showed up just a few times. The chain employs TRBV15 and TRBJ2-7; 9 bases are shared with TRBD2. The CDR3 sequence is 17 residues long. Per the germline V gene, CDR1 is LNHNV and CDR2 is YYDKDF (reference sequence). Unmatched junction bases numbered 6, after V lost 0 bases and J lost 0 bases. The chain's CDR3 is CATSRDALAGTSYEQYF. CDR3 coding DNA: TGTGCCACCAGCAGAGATGCGCTAGCGGGGACCTCCTACGAGCAGTACTTC.

CDR3 nucleotides: TGTGCCAGCAGTTTATACAGTTTAGACTACGAGCAGTACTTC. Protein: CASSLYSLDYEQYF. V and J are TRBV28 and TRBJ2-7; D gene ambiguous. This CDR3 is built from 14 residues. Germline values: CDR1 MDHEN, CDR2 SYDVKM. V lost 1 base, J lost 3 bases, and 10 bases lay in between.

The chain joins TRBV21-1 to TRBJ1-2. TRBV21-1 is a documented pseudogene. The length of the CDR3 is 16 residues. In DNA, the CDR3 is TGTGCCAGCAGCAAAGCGCTACAGCTAGCTAACTATGGCTACACCTTC. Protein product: CASSKALQLANYGYTF.

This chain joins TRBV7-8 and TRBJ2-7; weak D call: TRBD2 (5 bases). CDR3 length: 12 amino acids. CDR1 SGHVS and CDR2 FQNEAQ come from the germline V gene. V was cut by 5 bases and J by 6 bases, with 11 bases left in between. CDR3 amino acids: CASSPERREQYF. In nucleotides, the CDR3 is TGTGCCAGCAGCCCTGAGCGGCGCGAGCAGTACTTC.

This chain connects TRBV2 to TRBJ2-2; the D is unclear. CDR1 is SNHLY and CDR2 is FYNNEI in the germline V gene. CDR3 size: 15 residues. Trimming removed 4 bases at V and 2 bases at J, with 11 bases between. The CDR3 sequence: CASSGLEANTGELFF. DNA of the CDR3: TGTGCCAGCAGTGGTCTAGAAGCCAACACCGGGGAGCTGTTTTTT.

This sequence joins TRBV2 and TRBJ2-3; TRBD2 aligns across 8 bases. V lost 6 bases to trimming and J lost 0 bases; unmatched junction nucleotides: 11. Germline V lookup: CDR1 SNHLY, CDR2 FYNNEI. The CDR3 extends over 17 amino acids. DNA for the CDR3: TGTGCCAGCAGCGCGTTGACTAGCGACCGTAGCACAGATACGCAGTATTTT. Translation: CASSALTSDRSTDTQYF.

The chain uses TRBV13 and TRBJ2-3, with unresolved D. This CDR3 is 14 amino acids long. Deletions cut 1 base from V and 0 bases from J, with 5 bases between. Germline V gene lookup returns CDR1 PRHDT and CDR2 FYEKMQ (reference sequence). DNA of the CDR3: TGTGCCAGCAGCTTAGACGCTAGCACAGATACGCAGTATTTT. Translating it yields CASSLDASTDTQYF.

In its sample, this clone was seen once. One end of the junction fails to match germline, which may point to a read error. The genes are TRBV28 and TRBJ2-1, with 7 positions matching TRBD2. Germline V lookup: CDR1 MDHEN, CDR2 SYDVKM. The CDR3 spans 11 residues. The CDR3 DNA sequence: TGTGCCAGCAGTTCTAGCGGCCCCGAGGTCTTC. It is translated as CASSSSGPEVF.

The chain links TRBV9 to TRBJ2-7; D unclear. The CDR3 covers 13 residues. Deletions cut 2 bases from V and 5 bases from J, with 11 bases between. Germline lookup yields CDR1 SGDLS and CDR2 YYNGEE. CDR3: CASSVAPPDEQYF. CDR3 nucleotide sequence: TGTGCCAGCAGCGTCGCACCCCCAGACGAGCAGTACTTC. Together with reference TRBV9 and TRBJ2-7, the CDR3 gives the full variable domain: DSGVTQTPKHLITATGQRVTLRCSPRSGDLSVYWYQQSLDQGLQFLIQYYNGEERAKGNILERFSAQQFPDLHSELNLSSLELGDSALYFCASSVAPPDEQYFGPGTRLTVT.

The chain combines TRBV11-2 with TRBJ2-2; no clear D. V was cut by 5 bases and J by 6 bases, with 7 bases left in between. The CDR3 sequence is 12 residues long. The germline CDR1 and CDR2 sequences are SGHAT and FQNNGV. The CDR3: CASSEDAGELFF. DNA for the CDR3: TGTGCCAGCAGCGAGGACGCCGGGGAGCTGTTTTTT.

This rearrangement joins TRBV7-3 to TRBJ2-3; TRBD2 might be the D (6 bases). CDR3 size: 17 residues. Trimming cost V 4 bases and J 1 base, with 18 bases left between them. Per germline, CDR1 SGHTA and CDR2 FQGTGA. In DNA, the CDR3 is TGTGCCAGCAGCTCCACCCCGCCCGGGAGTGGCACAGATACGCAGTATTTT. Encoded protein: CASSSTPPGSGTDTQYF.

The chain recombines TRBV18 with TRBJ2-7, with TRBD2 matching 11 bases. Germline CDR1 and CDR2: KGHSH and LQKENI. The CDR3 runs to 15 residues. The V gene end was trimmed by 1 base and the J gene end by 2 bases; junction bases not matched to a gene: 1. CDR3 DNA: TGTGCCAGCTCACCACGACTAGCGGGAACCTACGAGCAGTACTTC. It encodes CASSPRLAGTYEQYF.

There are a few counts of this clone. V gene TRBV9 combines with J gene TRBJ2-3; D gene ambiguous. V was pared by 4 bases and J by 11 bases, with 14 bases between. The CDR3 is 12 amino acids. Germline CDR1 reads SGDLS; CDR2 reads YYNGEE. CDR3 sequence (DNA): TGTGCCAGCAGCTCGACGAGTTACTTGCAGTATTTT. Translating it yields CASSSTSYLQYF.

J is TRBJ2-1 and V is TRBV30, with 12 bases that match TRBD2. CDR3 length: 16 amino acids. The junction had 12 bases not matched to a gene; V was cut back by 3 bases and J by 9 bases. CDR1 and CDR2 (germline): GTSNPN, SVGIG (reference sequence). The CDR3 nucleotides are TGTGCCTGGAGCCGGAACCTAGCGGGAGGGCGGGGTGAGCAGTTCTTC. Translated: CAWSRNLAGGRGEQFF.

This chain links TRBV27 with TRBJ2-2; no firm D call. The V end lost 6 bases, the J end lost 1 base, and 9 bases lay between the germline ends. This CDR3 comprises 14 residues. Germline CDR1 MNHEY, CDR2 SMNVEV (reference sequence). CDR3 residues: CASSRTWNTGELFF. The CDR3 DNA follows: TGTGCCAGCAGCCGTACCTGGAACACCGGGGAGCTGTTTTTT.

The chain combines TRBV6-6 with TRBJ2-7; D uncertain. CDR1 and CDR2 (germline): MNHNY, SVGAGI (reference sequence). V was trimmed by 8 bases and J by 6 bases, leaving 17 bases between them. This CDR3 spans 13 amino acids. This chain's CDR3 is CASGLALRSEQYF. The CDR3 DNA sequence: TGTGCCAGCGGTTTAGCCCTTCGCTCCGAGCAGTACTTC.

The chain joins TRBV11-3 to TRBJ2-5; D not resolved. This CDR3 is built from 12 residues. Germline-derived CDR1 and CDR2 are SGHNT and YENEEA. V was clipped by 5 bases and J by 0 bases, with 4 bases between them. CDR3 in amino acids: CASSPNQETQYF. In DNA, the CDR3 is TGTGCCAGCAGCCCGAACCAAGAGACCCAGTACTTC.

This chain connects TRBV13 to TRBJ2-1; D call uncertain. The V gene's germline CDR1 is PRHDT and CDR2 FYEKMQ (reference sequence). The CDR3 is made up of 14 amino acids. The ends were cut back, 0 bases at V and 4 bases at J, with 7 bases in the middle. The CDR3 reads CASSLGFGYNEQFF. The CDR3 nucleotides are TGTGCCAGCAGCTTAGGTTTCGGATACAATGAGCAGTTCTTC.

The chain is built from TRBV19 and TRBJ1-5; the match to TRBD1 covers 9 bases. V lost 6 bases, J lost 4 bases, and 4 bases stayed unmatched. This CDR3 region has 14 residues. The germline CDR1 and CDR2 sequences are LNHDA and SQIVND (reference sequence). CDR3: CASSDRGVNQPQHF. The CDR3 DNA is TGTGCCAGTAGCGACAGGGGGGTTAATCAGCCCCAGCATTTT.

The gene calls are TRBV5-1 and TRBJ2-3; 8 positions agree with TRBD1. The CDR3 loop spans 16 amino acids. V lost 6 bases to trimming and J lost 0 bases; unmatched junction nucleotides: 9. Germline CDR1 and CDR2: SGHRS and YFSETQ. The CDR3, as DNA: TGCGCCAGCAACCTGGGACAGGCCCAAAGCACAGATACGCAGTATTTT. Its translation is CASNLGQAQSTDTQYF. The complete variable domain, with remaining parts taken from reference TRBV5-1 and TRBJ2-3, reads KAGVTQTPRYLIKTRGQQVTLSCSPISGHRSVSWYQQTPGQGLQFLFEYFSETQRNKGNFPGRFSGRQFSNSRSEMNVSTLELGDSALYLCASNLGQAQSTDTQYFGPGTRLTVL.

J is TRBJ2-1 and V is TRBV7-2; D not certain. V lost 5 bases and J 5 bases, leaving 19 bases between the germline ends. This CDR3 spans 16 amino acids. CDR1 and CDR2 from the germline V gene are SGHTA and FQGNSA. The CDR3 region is CASSLASFLSDNEQFF. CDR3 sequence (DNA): TGTGCCAGCAGCCTCGCCTCATTTCTTTCCGACAATGAGCAGTTCTTC.

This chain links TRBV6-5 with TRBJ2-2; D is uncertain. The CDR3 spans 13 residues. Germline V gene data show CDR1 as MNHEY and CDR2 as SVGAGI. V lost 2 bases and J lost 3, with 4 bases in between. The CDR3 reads CASSYDYTGELFF. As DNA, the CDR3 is TGTGCCAGCAGTTACGACTACACCGGGGAGCTGTTTTTT.

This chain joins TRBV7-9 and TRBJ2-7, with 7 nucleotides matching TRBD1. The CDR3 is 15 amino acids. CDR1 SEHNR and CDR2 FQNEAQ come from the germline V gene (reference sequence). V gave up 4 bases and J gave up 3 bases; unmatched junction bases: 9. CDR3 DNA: TGTGCCAGCAGCTATAAGACAGGGTCCGACTACGAGCAGTACTTC. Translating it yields CASSYKTGSDYEQYF.

The DNA of the CDR3 is TGTGCCAGCAGTTTAGCGGGAGCCTCCTACAATGAGCAGTTCTTC. Protein: CASSLAGASYNEQFF. V gene TRBV27 combines with J gene TRBJ2-1; TRBD2 matches at 7 bases. Germline trimming cut 2 bases from V and 0 bases from J; bases unmatched to any gene: 1. The CDR3 totals 15 residues. Germline V gene lookup returns CDR1 MNHEY and CDR2 SMNVEV (reference sequence).